This T cell receptor (beta chain) was found in a study of T cell responses to AZD1222 COVID-19 vaccine (dated by TCRdb to the early 2020s). Study-wide context: AZD1222 recipients whose second dose came at about 4 weeks and those whose second dose came at about 12 weeks were combined into one group, since spike-specific TCR depth and breadth did not differ between the two schedules. A total of 230 to 250 trial participants underwent TCR sequencing, of whom roughly 210 had received two doses of AZD1222 and 26 had received two doses of the MenACWY control vaccine. Trial participants were enrolled by age into 18-55, 56-69 and 70-plus year subgroups, with 148, 28 and 57 TCR-sequenced participants respectively. Here is what the overall study found, with its caveats: After two AZD1222 doses, spike-specific TCR breadth and depth were significantly higher than at day 0 and than in MenACWY recipients. Conclusions about previously exposed vaccinees were limited because only a handful of AZD1222 recipients were SARS-CoV-2 seropositive at baseline. In the small 56-69-year group, the increase in depth fell short of significance, most likely because of low power. Participants were mostly white British and included more females than males, and it was suggested by the authors that clonal diversity may have been underestimated. No day 14 peak-response samples were available, so repertoires were characterized only after the peak T cell response. Reportedly, close to half of the unique spike-specific TCRs recognized epitopes lying outside the regions that are mutated in the B.1.351 and B.1.1.7 variants. CD4 TCRs associated with the vaccine covered the entire spike protein, and the dominant responses were in regions 160-218 and 743-854.

The CDR3 regions of human TCRbeta chains were analyzed by immunosequencing. The authors processed their data as follows. TCRs in the repertoires were compared against a reference library of SARS-CoV-2-specific TCRs that had been generated with the MIRA antigen-specificity platform. Breadth was defined as the fraction of unique TCRs that were SARS-CoV-2-associated. Depth was defined as the fraction of total T cells that were SARS-CoV-2-associated. Using the MIRA data, every spike-specific TCR was mapped to the spike region that the TCR reacted to and assigned to either a CD4 or a CD8 class. Log10-transformed breadth and depth values were compared by one-way ANOVA with Sidak's multiple comparisons tests. As stored in TCRdb, this immuneACCESS dataset retains in-frame rearrangements with V and J assigned. A fraction of the clones does not appear; measured against another copy, unresolved V genes explain less than half of the discrepancy, and the remainder lacks a known reason. V and J calls and clone size are as listed in that table; D and trimming were resolved from the DNA. Present in this sample are more than 140,000 clones, approximately 88% of which were seen just once. The ten largest clones add up to approximately 2.1% of the sample.

Spanning cysteine to phenylalanine, the CDR3 consists of 15 amino acids. Of the read, only the CDR3 DNA is kept; its 45 bases are in frame from base 1. The germline V gene encodes CDR1 MDHEN and CDR2 SYDVKM. V trim: 2 bases; J trim: 5 bases; unmatched bases: 7. Details on this clone: Its antigen is currently not known. No per-base quality is available; no much larger clone lies one base away.

The sample's time point label, in plain terms: baseline before first vaccination. Vaccinee samples were obtained from the UK trials COV001 and COV002, which included a single-blind randomized controlled phase 2/3 trial of AZD1222 (ChAdOx1 nCoV-19) in healthy adults. Trial participant PBMC samples were collected at day 0 and day 28 after the second dose for TCRbeta chain sequencing. The sequence is built from TRBV28 and TRBJ1-2; the junction holds 8 bases that match TRBD1. Source: peripheral blood, taken on day 0 of AZD1222 vaccination. This TCR was recovered from an adult in good health. The nucleotide sequence is given as TGTGCCAGCAGTTTAGTGCAGGGGGCGTCTTATGGCTACACCTTC. This translates into CASSLVQGASYGYTF.